The T cell receptor beta chain under discussion was sequenced for a study of blood T cell repertoires in COVID-19. Looking at the study overall: Whether acute or convalescent, the COVID-19 samples came from the United States, Italy and Spain. PBMCs, B-cell-depleted T cells, or T cells were the source of the cDNA or gDNA that made up the material.

Source study methods: The assay estimated nucleated cells by amplifying reference gene primers. TCRdb keeps only in-frame clones here, not all; method: immunoSEQ multiplex PCR. The D gene and trimming were derived from the DNA, and the V and J assignments and clone size from that table. The data contain roughly 250,000 clones, about nine tenths of them singletons. Only one count was recorded for this clone. The CDR3 length is 13 residues. With 10 bases removed from V and 3 bases from J, the gap between germline ends came to 15 bases. Germline CDR1 is LNHDA and CDR2 is SQIVND (reference sequence). What was sequenced was PBMCs or T cells enriched from blood (not recorded which). The TCR sequence derives from a woman aged 25 to 45 with acute COVID-19. The chain combines TRBV19 with TRBJ1-1, with a weak D call TRBD1 (6 bases). The CDR3 is CATGGGEDTEAFF. In DNA, the CDR3 is TGTGCCACCGGTGGGGGCGAGGACACTGAAGCTTTCTTT.